These 5 T cell receptor beta chains came from one sample sequenced in a study of T cells in Graves' hyperthyroidism and ophthalmopathy. Authors of the study amplified TCR beta CDR3 regions from RNA transcripts. HTBI primers drove first-round RT-PCR of the TCR CDR3. TCRdb redid the calling of the multiplex PCR reads with MiXCR, one entry per CDR3 protein. The profile covers around 690,000 distinct CDR3 sequences, with around 15% appearing a single time and less than 20% taken by the ten largest. The sequenced sample was blood. Source of these receptors: a man aged 45-65 years with Graves' hyperthyroidism.

This clonotype came up many times. The J gene is TRBJ2-5, the V gene TRBV2; 13 nucleotides align to TRBD2. The length of the CDR3 is 15 residues. V shed 7 bases, J shed 1 base, and the junction held 3 bases outside the gene matches. Germline CDR1 and CDR2: SNHLY and FYNNEI. CDR3 residues: CASTGLAGVQETQYF. CDR3 coding DNA: TGTGCCAGCACAGGACTAGCGGGAGTCCAAGAGACCCAGTACTTC.

There are many counts of this clonotype. The chain joins TRBV16 to TRBJ1-2, with D possibly being TRBD1 (6 bases). The germline V and J ends were trimmed by 2 bases and 2 bases, with 9 bases remaining between them. There are 14 residues in the CDR3. Germline-derived CDR1 and CDR2 are KGHSY and FQNENV. For the CDR3, the DNA is TGTGCCAGCAGCCAAGACAGGTCCAACTATGGCTACACCTTC. Its protein product is CASSQDRSNYGYTF.

This chain links TRBV2 with TRBJ2-1; 12 nucleotides align to TRBD2. The V gene end was trimmed by 8 bases and the J gene end by 8 bases; junction bases not matched to a gene: 13. The CDR3 runs to 16 residues. Germline CDR1 is SNHLY and CDR2 is FYNNEI. The CDR3, as DNA: TGTGCCAGCTCAAGAACTACTAGCGGGAGGAACGATGAGCAGTTCTTC. The encoded protein is CASSRTTSGRNDEQFF.

The chain carries TRBV7-2 and TRBJ1-6; tentatively, D is TRBD1 (6 bases). V shed 3 bases and J shed 5 bases, with 11 bases lying between them. Germline CDR1 reads SGHTA; CDR2 reads FQGNSA. The CDR3 is made up of 15 amino acids. CDR3 nucleotides: TGTGCCAGCAGCTTTCTCAGGGGCCATAATTCACCCCTCCACTTT. It specifies CASSFLRGHNSPLHF.

The chain recombines TRBV29-1 with TRBJ2-7; a weak D match, TRBD2 (7 bases). The CDR3 has 14 residues. V lost 7 bases and J lost 2, with 18 bases in between. Germline assignment: CDR1 SQVTM and CDR2 ANQGSEA. The chain's CDR3 is CSARGAGTTYEQYF. DNA for the CDR3: TGCAGCGCCAGGGGCGCGGGGACTACCTACGAGCAGTACTTC.